The clone carrying this T cell receptor (beta chain) has a single count. Its matching antigen is unknown. The sample originates from a study of Ad26.COV2.S vaccination and SARS-CoV-2 variants. Overall study findings and caveats: Estimates derived from TCR breadth and depth analyses may have underestimated total T cell responses. Similar non-spike TCR breadth was observed in recipients of vaccine and of placebo.

The V end was cut by 5 bases, the J end by 1 base, with 15 bases between. This CDR3 spans 16 amino acids. Looked up from germline, CDR1 is LGHNA and CDR2 is YSLEER. Data came from immunoSEQ multiplex PCR; TCRdb stores just in-frame clones and leaves some out. The profile covers roughly 400,000 clones, with 80% to 95% appearing a single time and less than 5.5% taken by the ten largest. Described treatment: 15 to 20 received Ad26.COV2.S at low or high dose, single or two shots; a few received placebo; per-sample allocation not given. Sampling was done on day 63 after the first vaccine or placebo injection.

The sample in question was peripheral blood, obtained in a trial of Ad26.COV2.S vaccine versus placebo. The source of this sequence is a person aged 18-65 years who received the Ad26.COV2.S COVID-19 vaccine or a placebo. V and J are TRBV4-3 and TRBJ2-1; maybe TRBD2 (6 bases). In DNA form, the CDR3 reads TGCGCCAGCAGCTCCGGACTACCTCCTTCCTACAATGAGCAGTTCTTC. Translation gives CASSSGLPPSYNEQFF.